This TCR beta chain was observed in a study of human T cells and chemical hapten exposure. This CDR3 spans 15 amino acids. Trimming cost V 5 bases and J 6 bases; bases outside gene matches: 8. Time point: patch test 1, 2 weeks after DPC sensitization. Treatment: therapeutic diphenylcyclopropenone sensitization with weekly scalp DPC. TCRdb re-analysed the RACE reads in MiXCR, keeping a single row per CDR3 protein. The sample has 80,000 to 100,000 distinct CDR3 sequences, roughly 12% seen once. The input for sequencing was whole blood, taken in connection with sensitization to the hapten diphenylcyclopropenone (DPC). The gene calls are TRBV12-3 or TRBV12-4 and TRBJ1-5; 9 positions agree with TRBD1. This receptor was identified in a woman aged 40 to 49 with alopecia areata. Some clones in this sample may be carry-over from other donors' samples. The CDR3 loop is CASSPGTGLGQPQHF. CDR3 nucleotides: TGTGCCAGCAGTCCCGGGACAGGGTTAGGTCAGCCCCAGCATTTT.